The source of this T cell receptor beta chain is a study of graft-versus-host responses after intestinal transplantation. Study context: Multivisceral, liver-intestinal, or isolated intestinal transplants were given to recipients. All recipients were given anti-thymocyte globulin induction, and tacrolimus and steroids were then administered for around three years. Study findings and constraints: Recipient marrow contained GvH clones, some of which appeared first in ileum or blood. Early declines in HvG clones that occurred post-transplant were associated with peak circulating GvH clone levels.

Per germline, CDR1 SEHNR and CDR2 FQNEAQ (reference sequence). This CDR3 has 14 residues. Between the trimmed V and J ends, which lost 0 bases and 8 bases, there was a span of 10 bases. On this clone: The target antigen is unknown.

Generated by immunoSEQ multiplex PCR, the TCRdb table keeps only in-frame clones and is missing some. The data contain 90,000 to 120,000 clones, roughly 87% of them singletons. Material: unstimulated CD4+ T cells sorted from spleen or lymph node cells, obtained before intestinal transplant. This chain links TRBV7-9 with TRBJ1-4, with D hard to call. The sequence was obtained from a human donor who received an intestinal transplant. The CDR3 loop reads CASSLALGREKLFF. CDR3 coding DNA: TGTGCCAGCAGCTTAGCGCTTGGGAGGGAAAAACTGTTTTTT. Filled out from reference TRBV7-9 and TRBJ1-4, the complete variable domain reads DTGVSQNPRHKITKRGQNVTFRCDPISEHNRLYWYRQTLGQGPEFLTYFQNEAQLEKSRLLSDRFSAERPKGSFSTLEIQRTEQGDSAMYLCASSLALGREKLFFGSGTQLSVL.